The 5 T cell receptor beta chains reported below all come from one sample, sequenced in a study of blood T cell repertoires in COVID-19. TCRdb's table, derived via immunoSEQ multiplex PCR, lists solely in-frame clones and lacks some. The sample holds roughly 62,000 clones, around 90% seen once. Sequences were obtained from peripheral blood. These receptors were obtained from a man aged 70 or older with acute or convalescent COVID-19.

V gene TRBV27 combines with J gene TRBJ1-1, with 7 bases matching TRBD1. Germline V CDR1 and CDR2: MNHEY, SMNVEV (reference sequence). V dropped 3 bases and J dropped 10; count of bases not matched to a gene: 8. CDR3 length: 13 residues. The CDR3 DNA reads TGTGCCAGCAGTTTCTCCACAGGGGTAGTAGCTTTCTTT. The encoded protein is CASSFSTGVVAFF.

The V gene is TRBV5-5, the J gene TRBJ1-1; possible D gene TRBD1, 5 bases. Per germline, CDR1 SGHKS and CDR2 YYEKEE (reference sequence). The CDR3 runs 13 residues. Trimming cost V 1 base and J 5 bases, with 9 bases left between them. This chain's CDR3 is CASSLSPGTEAFF. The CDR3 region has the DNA TGTGCCAGCAGCTTGTCACCAGGGACTGAAGCTTTCTTT. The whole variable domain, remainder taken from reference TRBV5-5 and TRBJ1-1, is DAGVTQSPTHLIKTRGQQVTLRCSPISGHKSVSWYQQVLGQGPQFIFQYYEKEERGRGNFPDRFSARQFPNYSSELNVNALLLGDSALYLCASSLSPGTEAFFGQGTRLTVV.

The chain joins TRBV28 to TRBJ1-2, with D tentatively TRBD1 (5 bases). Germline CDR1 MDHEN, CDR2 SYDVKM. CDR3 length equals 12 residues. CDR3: CEGSRGLYGYTF. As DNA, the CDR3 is TGTGAAGGGTCGAGGGGACTTTATGGCTACACCTTC.

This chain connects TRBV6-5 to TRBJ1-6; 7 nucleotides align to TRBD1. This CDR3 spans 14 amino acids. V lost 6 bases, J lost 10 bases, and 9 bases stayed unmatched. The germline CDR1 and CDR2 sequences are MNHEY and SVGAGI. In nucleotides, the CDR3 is TGTGCCAGCAGGGTCGACAGGGTTATATCACCCCTCCACTTT. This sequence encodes CASRVDRVISPLHF.

CDR3 region: CASSPGDRGDQPQHF. The CDR3 DNA sequence: TGCGCCAGCAGCCCGGGGGACAGGGGAGATCAGCCCCAGCATTTT. The rearrangement links TRBV5-1 to TRBJ1-5; 10 nucleotides align to TRBD1. CDR1 SGHRS and CDR2 YFSETQ come from the germline V gene. Germline trimming cut 4 bases from V and 5 bases from J; bases unmatched to any gene: 6. The CDR3 length is 15 residues.